Below are 32 T cell receptor beta chains sequenced from a single sample in a study of shared clonotypes between healthy human individuals. Produced via immunoSEQ multiplex PCR; TCRdb's table is partial and in-frame only. The data hold over 950,000 clones, with roughly 80% observed a single time. The sample was memory CD4+ T cells from PBMCs. Subset here: CD45RA-negative fraction. The origin of the receptors is a man between 18 and 35 years old in good health. Some clones in this sample may be carry-over from other donors' samples.

The genes are TRBV7-8 and TRBJ2-7; D not certain. Trimming removed 2 bases from V and 5 bases from J, with 4 bases in between. This CDR3 has 11 residues. Per germline, CDR1 SGHVS and CDR2 FQNEAQ. CDR3 sequence (DNA): TGTGCCAGCAGCTTAAGGGACGAGCAGTACTTC. It translates to CASSLRDEQYF. Variable domain in full (rest from reference TRBV7-8 and TRBJ2-7): GAGVSQSPRYKVAKRGQDVALRCDPISGHVSLFWYQQALGQGPEFLTYFQNEAQLDKSGLPSDRFFAERPEGSVSTLKIQRTQQEDSAVYLCASSLRDEQYFGPGTRLTVT.

The CDR3 bases are TGTGCCAGCAGCTTAACTAGCGGAGTGGGTGCGAATGAGCAGTTCTTC. Protein sequence: CASSLTSGVGANEQFF. The chain uses TRBV7-2 and TRBJ2-1, with 8 bases that match TRBD2. Germline CDR1 and CDR2: SGHTA and FQGNSA. The CDR3 spans 16 residues. J was trimmed by 7 bases and V by 2 bases; bases with no gene match: 10.

This rearrangement joins TRBV9 to TRBJ2-1; 7 bases align to TRBD2. After removal of 1 base from V and 0 bases from J, the junction contained 13 bases not matched to a gene. The CDR3 is 19 residues long. Per the germline V gene, CDR1 is SGDLS and CDR2 is YYNGEE. CDR3 DNA sequence: TGTGCCAGCAGCGTAAGGTGGGACTACGGATCCAGCTCCTACAATGAGCAGTTCTTC. Its translation: CASSVRWDYGSSSYNEQFF.

The CDR3 nucleotides read TGCGCCAGCAGCCAAGCAGACGAGACCCAGTACTTC. It is translated as CASSQADETQYF. The V gene is TRBV4-1, the J gene TRBJ2-5; D unclear. CDR3 length: 12 amino acids. Germline CDR1 MGHRA, CDR2 YSYEKL. Trimming left V 1 base short and J 5 bases short, with 5 bases between.

The chain carries TRBV7-9 and TRBJ2-5, with TRBD2 matching over 13 bases. Germline trimming cut 5 bases from V and 14 bases from J; bases unmatched to any gene: 8. CDR3 size: 13 residues. Germline CDR1 reads SEHNR; CDR2 reads FQNEAQ (reference sequence). The CDR3 here is CASSPQGLAGLYF. The DNA of the CDR3 is TGTGCCAGCAGCCCACAGGGACTAGCGGGGCTCTACTTC.

This clone appeared a few times. V and J are TRBV7-3 and TRBJ2-1; D gene ambiguous. Germline V gene sequence: CDR1 SGHTA, CDR2 FQGTGA. The CDR3 runs 14 residues. Trimming shortened V by 5 bases and J by 6 bases, and 14 bases separated the two germline ends. The CDR3 bases are TGTGCCAGCAGCCTAAGACCGACTTCCAATGAGCAGTTCTTC. This codes for CASSLRPTSNEQFF.

About this clone: The limits of the CDR3 on the DNA are not certain, so only TCRdb's listed CDR3 is given. The genes are TRBV18 and TRBJ1-1; the table's TRBD1 call for D was not verified on the DNA. The CDR3 is made up of 17 amino acids, end residues included. Germline V gene lookup returns CDR1 KGHSH and CDR2 LQKENI. CDR3 in amino acids: CASSPLDGNIVGTGAFF.

The rearrangement links TRBV4-2 to TRBJ2-1; a possible D gene is TRBD2 (7 bases). The V end was cut by 0 bases, the J end by 0 bases, with 12 bases between. This CDR3 comprises 17 residues. Germline V lookup: CDR1 LGHNA, CDR2 YNFKEQ. The CDR3 DNA reads TGTGCCAGCAGCCAAGAGCCGGCGGGGGCCTCCTACAATGAGCAGTTCTTC. It is translated as CASSQEPAGASYNEQFF.

This chain joins TRBV4-3 and TRBJ2-1; 10 nucleotides line up with TRBD2. Per germline, CDR1 LGHNA and CDR2 YSLEER. The V gene end was trimmed by 4 bases and the J gene end by 8 bases; junction bases not matched to a gene: 8. The CDR3 is made up of 15 amino acids. The CDR3 nucleotides are TGCGCCAGCAGCCCTGTAGCGGGAGGTGGATATGAGCAGTTCTTC. As protein: CASSPVAGGGYEQFF.

The chain carries TRBV6-5 and TRBJ1-2; 12 bases map to TRBD1. Germline V lookup: CDR1 MNHEY, CDR2 SVGAGI. V was pared by 8 bases and J by 8 bases, with 9 bases of the junction left unmatched. The CDR3 runs 14 residues. The CDR3 DNA follows: TGTGCCAGCGCGGAGGGACAGGGGGCTTTGGGCTACACCTTC. Translation gives CASAEGQGALGYTF.

V is TRBV7-9 and J is TRBJ1-2; a possible D gene is TRBD1 (5 bases). V lost 5 bases and J 8 bases, leaving 12 bases between the germline ends. The germline gives CDR1 SEHNR, CDR2 FQNEAQ (reference sequence). The CDR3 is made up of 12 amino acids. CDR3 residues: CASSPSGAGYTF. The CDR3 DNA is TGTGCCAGCAGCCCGTCTGGGGCCGGCTACACCTTC.

The rearrangement links TRBV9 to TRBJ2-7; 7 bases are shared with TRBD2. Trimming at V came to 6 bases and at J to 2 bases, leaving 8 bases not matched to a gene. This CDR3 has 14 residues. Germline assignment: CDR1 SGDLS and CDR2 YYNGEE. The CDR3 here is CASTPSGTPYEQYF. Written as DNA, the CDR3 is TGTGCCAGCACGCCGAGCGGGACCCCCTACGAGCAGTACTTC.

The rearrangement uses TRBV19 and TRBJ1-4, with a weak D call TRBD1 (5 bases). Per the germline V gene, CDR1 is LNHDA and CDR2 is SQIVND (reference sequence). The V and J ends lost 7 bases and 7 bases respectively, with 22 bases between them. The CDR3 covers 16 residues. The CDR3 coding sequence is TGTGCCAGTACTAGGGGAATTGGAGCTATGAGTGAAAAACTGTTTTTT. This codes for CASTRGIGAMSEKLFF.

This chain joins TRBV10-3 and TRBJ2-2, with D possibly TRBD2 on 5 matching bases. Germline V gene data show CDR1 as ENHRY and CDR2 as SYGVKD. Between the trimmed V and J ends, which lost 5 bases and 0 bases, there was a span of 10 bases. This CDR3 is built from 15 residues. CDR3 loop: CAISFGGANTGELFF. The DNA for the CDR3 is TGTGCCATCAGTTTTGGAGGAGCGAACACCGGGGAGCTGTTTTTT.

The V gene is TRBV5-4, the J gene TRBJ1-1; no clear D gene. V was clipped by 2 bases and J by 6 bases, with 17 bases between them. Germline V gene lookup returns CDR1 SGHNT and CDR2 YYREEE (reference sequence). The CDR3 sequence is 15 residues long. The CDR3: CASSFGSSTMAEAFF. In nucleotides, the CDR3 is TGTGCCAGCAGCTTCGGCTCCTCTACGATGGCTGAAGCTTTCTTT.

The chain carries TRBV11-3 and TRBJ2-1; tentatively, D is TRBD1 (5 bases). Trimming took 1 base from V and 0 from J, leaving 13 bases between them. Germline-derived CDR1 and CDR2 are SGHNT and YENEEA. The CDR3 extends over 17 amino acids. The CDR3, as DNA: TGTGCCAGCAGCTTAGGGGCAGGGTTCAGCTCCTACAATGAGCAGTTCTTC. This translates into CASSLGAGFSSYNEQFF.

The J gene is TRBJ2-1, the V gene TRBV2; 8 bases map to TRBD2. The junction had 7 bases not matched to a gene; V was cut back by 7 bases and J by 5 bases. Germline V gene lookup returns CDR1 SNHLY and CDR2 FYNNEI. The CDR3 loop spans 14 amino acids. CDR3 sequence reads: CASTLRLANNEQFF. Here the CDR3 DNA reads TGTGCCAGCACCCTGAGACTAGCGAACAATGAGCAGTTCTTC.

This sequence joins TRBV29-1 and TRBJ1-1, with 11 bases lining up with TRBD1. This CDR3 is 12 amino acids long. From germline, CDR1 is SQVTM and CDR2 ANQGSEA. The junction had 2 bases not matched to a gene; V was cut back by 0 bases and J by 11 bases. The CDR3: CSVEDGTGGAFF. CDR3 nucleotide sequence: TGCAGCGTTGAAGACGGGACAGGGGGTGCTTTCTTT.

The chain joins TRBV7-8 to TRBJ1-1; D uncertain. The V end was cut by 5 bases, the J end by 1 base, with 14 bases between. CDR1 SGHVS and CDR2 FQNEAQ come from the germline V gene. This CDR3 is 15 amino acids long. The CDR3 coding sequence is TGTGCCAGCAGCAAGCAGCGGGCTGAGAACACTGAAGCTTTCTTT. It yields the protein CASSKQRAENTEAFF. The full variable domain, rest sourced from reference TRBV7-8 and TRBJ1-1, is GAGVSQSPRYKVAKRGQDVALRCDPISGHVSLFWYQQALGQGPEFLTYFQNEAQLDKSGLPSDRFFAERPEGSVSTLKIQRTQQEDSAVYLCASSKQRAENTEAFFGQGTRLTVV.

The V call is TRBV29-1, the J call TRBJ1-4; the D is unclear. The V gene's germline CDR1 is SQVTM and CDR2 ANQGSEA. V was shortened by 4 bases and J by 8 bases, with 5 bases between the two germline ends. The CDR3 is 10 amino acids. The CDR3 loop is CSVATEKLFF. The CDR3 region has the DNA TGCAGCGTTGCTACCGAAAAACTGTTTTTT.

A remark on this clone: This sample includes further DNA sequences coding for the same CDR3. The chain is built from TRBV28 and TRBJ2-7, with D perhaps matching TRBD2 (5 bases). The CDR3 extends over 12 amino acids. In germline, CDR1 is MDHEN, CDR2 SYDVKM. Deletions cut 6 bases from V and 6 bases from J, with 12 bases between. CDR3 nucleotide sequence: TGTGCCAGCAGCCAGCTAGCAGGCGAGCAGTACTTC. Its protein product is CASSQLAGEQYF.

V and J are TRBV6-1 and TRBJ1-4, with D unresolved. CDR3 length equals 15 residues. V lost 6 bases and J lost 4, with 15 bases in between. Per the germline V gene, CDR1 is MNHNS and CDR2 is SASEGT. As DNA, the CDR3 is TGTGCCAGCAGGAGGCTGGAGGGAATTAATGAAAAACTGTTTTTT. Protein: CASRRLEGINEKLFF.

Of note for this clone: The sample has other DNA sequences that encode this CDR3 too. The chain employs TRBV6-5 and TRBJ1-1, with D perhaps matching TRBD1 (5 bases). The CDR3 is 15 residues long. The germline V gene encodes CDR1 MNHEY and CDR2 SVGAGI. V gave up 1 base and J gave up 4 bases, with 13 bases separating them. CDR3: CASSYLGVVGTEAFF. The DNA of the CDR3 is TGTGCCAGCAGTTACTTGGGGGTTGTTGGCACTGAAGCTTTCTTT.

CDR3 amino acids: CASSQLRGSTEAFF. The CDR3 region has the DNA TGCGCCAGCAGCCAGCTCAGGGGTAGCACTGAAGCTTTCTTT. This rearrangement joins TRBV4-1 to TRBJ1-1; D might be TRBD1 (6 bases). Deletions cut 3 bases from V and 4 bases from J, with 12 bases between. The CDR3 spans 14 residues. The V gene's germline CDR1 is MGHRA and CDR2 YSYEKL.

The V gene is TRBV19, the J gene TRBJ2-7; maybe TRBD2 (6 bases). The germline V and J ends were trimmed by 3 bases and 2 bases, with 14 bases remaining between them. This CDR3 is 15 amino acids long. The germline V gene encodes CDR1 LNHDA and CDR2 SQIVND (reference sequence). The CDR3 sequence is CASSISGTRAYEQYF. The CDR3 DNA sequence: TGTGCCAGTAGTATTAGCGGAACTAGGGCCTACGAGCAGTACTTC.

As for this clone: The same CDR3 arises from other DNA sequences in this sample as well. The chain has TRBV5-1 and TRBJ1-3, with a weak D call TRBD1 (6 bases). The germline gives CDR1 SGHRS, CDR2 YFSETQ. CDR3 length: 15 residues. Trimming took 4 bases from V and 4 from J, leaving 15 bases between them. CDR3 sequence: CASSPSRGSGNTIYF. The CDR3 DNA reads TGCGCCAGCAGCCCTAGCAGGGGTTCCGGAAACACCATATATTTT.

The V and J genes are TRBV28 and TRBJ1-3, with 8 bases fitting TRBD1. Germline V gives CDR1 MDHEN, CDR2 SYDVKM. This CDR3 is 13 amino acids long. The V segment lost 6 bases and the J segment 2 bases; nucleotides outside the gene matches: 0. CDR3 protein: CASSRGPGNTIYF. In DNA, the CDR3 is TGTGCCAGCAGCAGGGGGCCTGGAAACACCATATATTTT. Using reference TRBV28 and TRBJ1-3 for the parts outside the CDR3, the full variable domain is DVKVTQSSRYLVKRTGEKVFLECVQDMDHENMFWYRQDPGLGLRLIYFSYDVKMKEKGDIPEGYSVSREKKERFSLILESASTNQTSMYLCASSRGPGNTIYFGEGSWLTVV.

The chain recombines TRBV11-3 with TRBJ2-5; 7 bases align to TRBD2. The CDR3 sequence is 15 residues long. The germline gives CDR1 SGHNT, CDR2 YENEEA. V gave up 6 bases and J gave up 4 bases; unmatched junction bases: 11. The CDR3 protein is CASSSGGGEGETQYF. In DNA, the CDR3 is TGTGCCAGCAGTTCCGGCGGCGGGGAGGGAGAGACCCAGTACTTC.

V gene TRBV5-1 combines with J gene TRBJ1-2; D is undetermined. The CDR3 extends over 12 amino acids. Between the trimmed V and J ends, which lost 0 bases and 10 bases, there was a span of 10 bases. Germline CDR1 SGHRS, CDR2 YFSETQ. CDR3: CASSLDRLVYTF. CDR3 in DNA: TGCGCCAGCAGCTTGGACCGACTAGTCTACACCTTC. Full variable domain (rest looked up from reference TRBV5-1 and TRBJ1-2): KAGVTQTPRYLIKTRGQQVTLSCSPISGHRSVSWYQQTPGQGLQFLFEYFSETQRNKGNFPGRFSGRQFSNSRSEMNVSTLELGDSALYLCASSLDRLVYTFGSGTRLTVV.

The chain employs TRBV29-1 and TRBJ2-1; D is undetermined. In germline, CDR1 is SQVTM, CDR2 ANQGSEA. V lost 2 bases, J lost 1 base, and 9 bases lay in between. This CDR3 region has 14 residues. The CDR3 nucleotides are TGCAGCGTTGAACAGGCGACTTCCTACAATGAGCAGTTCTTC. Protein sequence: CSVEQATSYNEQFF.

V usage is TRBV7-3 and J usage is TRBJ2-1; a possible D gene is TRBD2 (6 bases). The V end was cut by 2 bases, the J end by 8 bases, with 13 bases between. The V gene's germline CDR1 is SGHTA and CDR2 FQGTGA. This CDR3 comprises 14 residues. CDR3 sequence (DNA): TGTGCCAGCAGCTTACAGGCCTCGGGAGATGAGCAGTTCTTC. It is translated as CASSLQASGDEQFF.

For this clone: A far larger clone differs by one base, so this is likely a read error. Other nucleotide sequences in the sample specify the same CDR3. The chain combines TRBV5-6 with TRBJ1-2, with 7 bases lining up with TRBD1. Germline-derived CDR1 and CDR2 are SGHDT and YYEEEE. This CDR3 has 14 residues. The trim removed 0 bases at V and 2 bases at J, leaving 1 base unmatched. CDR3 nucleotides: TGTGCCAGCAGCTTGGACAGGGGAAACTATGGCTACACCTTC. It yields the protein CASSLDRGNYGYTF.